This entry concerns a single TCR beta chain. The target antigen is unknown. Assay: immunoSEQ multiplex PCR; the TCRdb copy retains only in-frame clones and omits some. The data hold hundreds of thousands of clones, with roughly four fifths observed a single time. The CDR3 length is 14 residues. CDR1 SGHAT and CDR2 FQNNGV come from the germline V gene. The V and J ends lost 4 bases and 1 base, in that order; junction bases with no gene match: 2. These data belong to a study of shared clonotypes between healthy human individuals. Study-wide results and caveats: Clonotype sharing across donors was expected to vary with sequencing depth. Few donors restricted represented genetic and exposure-history diversity. Investigators collected only blood, and repertoires in tissues likely differ.

V and J are TRBV11-2 and TRBJ1-2; 8 nucleotides line up with TRBD1. Sequencing was carried out using PBMCs. This TCR was sampled from a woman aged 35 to 49 in good health. Some clones in this sample may be carry-over from other donors' samples. CDR3 DNA sequence: TGTGCCAGCAGCTCACAGGGGGGTAACTATGGCTACACCTTC. Translation: CASSSQGGNYGYTF.